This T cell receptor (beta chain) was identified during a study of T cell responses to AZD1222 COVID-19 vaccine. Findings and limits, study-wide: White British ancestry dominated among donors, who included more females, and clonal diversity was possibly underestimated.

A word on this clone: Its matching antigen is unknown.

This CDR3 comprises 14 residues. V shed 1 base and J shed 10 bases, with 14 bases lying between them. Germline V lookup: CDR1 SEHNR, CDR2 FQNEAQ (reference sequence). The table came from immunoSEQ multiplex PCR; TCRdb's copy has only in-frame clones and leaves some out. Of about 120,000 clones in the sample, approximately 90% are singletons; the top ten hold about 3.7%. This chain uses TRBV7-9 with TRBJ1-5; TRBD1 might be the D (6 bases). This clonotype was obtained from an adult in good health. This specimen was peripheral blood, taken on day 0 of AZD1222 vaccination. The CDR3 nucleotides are TGTGCCAGCAGCTTAGGGCAGGGGATGGGACCCCAGCATTTT. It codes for CASSLGQGMGPQHF.